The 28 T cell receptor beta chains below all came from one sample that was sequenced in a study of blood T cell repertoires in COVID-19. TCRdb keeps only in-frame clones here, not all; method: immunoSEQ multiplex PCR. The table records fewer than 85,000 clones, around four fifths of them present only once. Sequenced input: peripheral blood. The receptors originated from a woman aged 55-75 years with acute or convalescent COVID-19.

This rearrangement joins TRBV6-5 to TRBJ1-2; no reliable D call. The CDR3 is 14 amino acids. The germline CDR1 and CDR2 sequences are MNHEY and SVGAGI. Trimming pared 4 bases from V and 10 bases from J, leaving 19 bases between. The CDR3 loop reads CASSLVWGDRPYTF. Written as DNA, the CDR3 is TGTGCCAGCAGTTTAGTTTGGGGAGACCGCCCCTACACCTTC.

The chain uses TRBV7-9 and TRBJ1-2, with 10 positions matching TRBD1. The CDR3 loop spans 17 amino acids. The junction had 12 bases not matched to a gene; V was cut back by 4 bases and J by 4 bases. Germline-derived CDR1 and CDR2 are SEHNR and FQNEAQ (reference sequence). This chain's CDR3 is CASSYVSPGQGIYGYTF. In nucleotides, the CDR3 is TGTGCCAGCAGCTACGTTTCACCGGGACAGGGGATCTATGGCTACACCTTC.

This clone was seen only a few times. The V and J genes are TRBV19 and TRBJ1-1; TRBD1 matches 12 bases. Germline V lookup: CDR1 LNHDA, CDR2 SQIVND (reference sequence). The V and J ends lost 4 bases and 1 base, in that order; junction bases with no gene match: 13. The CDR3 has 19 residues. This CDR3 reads CASSTRFGTGGNTNTEAFF. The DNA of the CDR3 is TGTGCCAGTAGTACCCGCTTCGGGACAGGGGGCAATACGAACACTGAAGCTTTCTTT.

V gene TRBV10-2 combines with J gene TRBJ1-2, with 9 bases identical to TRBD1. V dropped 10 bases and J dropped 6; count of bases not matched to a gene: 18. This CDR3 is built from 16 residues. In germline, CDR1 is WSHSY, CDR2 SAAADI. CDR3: CAISGAPGQGVDGYTF. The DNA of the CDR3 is TGCGCCATTTCAGGCGCACCGGGACAGGGTGTAGATGGCTACACCTTC.

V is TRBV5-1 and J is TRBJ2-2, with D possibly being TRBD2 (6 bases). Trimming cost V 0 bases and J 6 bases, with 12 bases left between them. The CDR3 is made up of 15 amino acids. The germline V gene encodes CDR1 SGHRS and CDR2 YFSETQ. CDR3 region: CASSLVPGGAGELFF. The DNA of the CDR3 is TGCGCCAGCAGCTTGGTACCAGGAGGGGCCGGGGAGCTGTTTTTT. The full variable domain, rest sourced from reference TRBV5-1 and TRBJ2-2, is KAGVTQTPRYLIKTRGQQVTLSCSPISGHRSVSWYQQTPGQGLQFLFEYFSETQRNKGNFPGRFSGRQFSNSRSEMNVSTLELGDSALYLCASSLVPGGAGELFFGEGSRLTVL.

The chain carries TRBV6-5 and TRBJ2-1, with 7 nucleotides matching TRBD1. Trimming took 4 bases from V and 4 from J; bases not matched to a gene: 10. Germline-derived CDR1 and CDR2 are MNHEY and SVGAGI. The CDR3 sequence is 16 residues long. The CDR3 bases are TGTGCCAGCAGTTCCTCCGGGACAGTCACTTACAATGAGCAGTTCTTC. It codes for CASSSSGTVTYNEQFF.

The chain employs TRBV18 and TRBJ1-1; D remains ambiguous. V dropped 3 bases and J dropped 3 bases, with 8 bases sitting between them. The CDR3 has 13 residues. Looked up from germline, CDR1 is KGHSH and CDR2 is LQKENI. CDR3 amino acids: CASSPDGDTEAFF. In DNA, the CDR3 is TGTGCCAGCTCACCGGACGGGGACACTGAAGCTTTCTTT.

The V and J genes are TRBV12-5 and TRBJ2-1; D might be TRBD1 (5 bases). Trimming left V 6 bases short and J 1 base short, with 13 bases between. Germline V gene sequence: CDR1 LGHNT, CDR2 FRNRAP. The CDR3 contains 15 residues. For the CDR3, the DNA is TGTGCTAGTGGGAACCAAGCAGGGTCCTACAATGAGCAGTTCTTC. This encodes CASGNQAGSYNEQFF. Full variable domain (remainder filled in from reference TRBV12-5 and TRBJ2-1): DARVTQTPRHKVTEMGQEVTMRCQPILGHNTVFWYRQTMMQGLELLAYFRNRAPLDDSGMPKDRFSAEMPDATLATLKIQPSEPRDSAVYFCASGNQAGSYNEQFFGPGTRLTVL.

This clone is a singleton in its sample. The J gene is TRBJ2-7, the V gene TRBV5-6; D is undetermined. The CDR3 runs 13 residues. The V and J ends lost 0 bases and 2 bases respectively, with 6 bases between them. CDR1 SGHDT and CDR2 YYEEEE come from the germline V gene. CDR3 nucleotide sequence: TGTGCCAGCAGCTTGGCACAGACCTACGAGCAGTACTTC. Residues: CASSLAQTYEQYF.

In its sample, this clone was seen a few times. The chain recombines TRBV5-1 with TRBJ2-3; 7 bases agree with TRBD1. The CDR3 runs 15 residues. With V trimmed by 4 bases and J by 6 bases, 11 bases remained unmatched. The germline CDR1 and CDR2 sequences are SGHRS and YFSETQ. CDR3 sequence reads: CASSVTGRLEDTQYF. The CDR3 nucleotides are TGCGCCAGCAGCGTGACAGGGCGGCTTGAGGATACGCAGTATTTT. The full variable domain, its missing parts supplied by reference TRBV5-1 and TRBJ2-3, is KAGVTQTPRYLIKTRGQQVTLSCSPISGHRSVSWYQQTPGQGLQFLFEYFSETQRNKGNFPGRFSGRQFSNSRSEMNVSTLELGDSALYLCASSVTGRLEDTQYFGPGTRLTVL.

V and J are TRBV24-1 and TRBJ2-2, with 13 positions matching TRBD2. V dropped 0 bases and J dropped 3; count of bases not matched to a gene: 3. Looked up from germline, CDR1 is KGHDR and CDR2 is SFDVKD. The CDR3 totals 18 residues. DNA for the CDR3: TGTGCCACCAGTGATTTGCCTGGACTAGCGGGAGACACCGGGGAGCTGTTTTTT. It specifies CATSDLPGLAGDTGELFF.

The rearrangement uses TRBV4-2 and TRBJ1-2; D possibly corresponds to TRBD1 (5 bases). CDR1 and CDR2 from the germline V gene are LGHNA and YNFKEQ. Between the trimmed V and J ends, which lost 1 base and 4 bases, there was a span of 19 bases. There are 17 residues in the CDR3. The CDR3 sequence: CASSQGGEGARSYGYTF. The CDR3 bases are TGTGCCAGCAGCCAAGGGGGGGAGGGAGCCCGCAGCTATGGCTACACCTTC.

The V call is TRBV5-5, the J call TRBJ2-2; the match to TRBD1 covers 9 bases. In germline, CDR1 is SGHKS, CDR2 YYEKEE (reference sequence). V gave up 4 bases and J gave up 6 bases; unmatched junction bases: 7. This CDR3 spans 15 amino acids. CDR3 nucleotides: TGTGCCAGCAGCAGACAGGGGGAGGAGGCCGGGGAGCTGTTTTTT. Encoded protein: CASSRQGEEAGELFF.

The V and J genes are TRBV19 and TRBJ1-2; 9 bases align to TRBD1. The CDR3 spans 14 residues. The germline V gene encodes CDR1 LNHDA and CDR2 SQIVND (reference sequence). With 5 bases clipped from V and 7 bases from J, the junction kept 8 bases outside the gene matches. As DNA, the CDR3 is TGTGCCAGTAGTCCCGGGGGACAGGGCAGTGGCTACACCTTC. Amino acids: CASSPGGQGSGYTF.

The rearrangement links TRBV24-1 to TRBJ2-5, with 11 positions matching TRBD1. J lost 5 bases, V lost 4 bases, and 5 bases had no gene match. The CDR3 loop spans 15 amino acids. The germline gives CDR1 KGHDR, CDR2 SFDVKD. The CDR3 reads CATSERDRGKETQYF. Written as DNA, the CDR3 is TGTGCCACCAGTGAGAGGGACAGGGGGAAGGAGACCCAGTACTTC.

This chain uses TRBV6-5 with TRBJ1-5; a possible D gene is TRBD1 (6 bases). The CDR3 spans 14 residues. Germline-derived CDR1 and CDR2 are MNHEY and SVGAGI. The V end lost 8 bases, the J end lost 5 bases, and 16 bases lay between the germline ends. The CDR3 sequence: CASADGGPHQPQHF. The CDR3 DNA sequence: TGTGCCAGCGCGGACGGGGGGCCCCATCAGCCCCAGCATTTT.

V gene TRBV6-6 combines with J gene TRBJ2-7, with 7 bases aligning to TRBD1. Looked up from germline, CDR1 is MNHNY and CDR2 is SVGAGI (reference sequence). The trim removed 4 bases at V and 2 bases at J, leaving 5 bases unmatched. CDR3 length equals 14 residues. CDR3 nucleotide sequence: TGTGCCAGCAGTTCAGGGACAGCACCCTACGAGCAGTACTTC. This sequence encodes CASSSGTAPYEQYF.

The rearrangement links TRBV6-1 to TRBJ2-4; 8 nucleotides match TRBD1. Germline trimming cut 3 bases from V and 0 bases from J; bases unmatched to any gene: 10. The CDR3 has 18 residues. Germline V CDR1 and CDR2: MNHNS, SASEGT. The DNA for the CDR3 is TGTGCCAGCAGTGAGAATGGACAGGGCTTCTCAGCCAAAAACATTCAGTACTTC. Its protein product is CASSENGQGFSAKNIQYF.

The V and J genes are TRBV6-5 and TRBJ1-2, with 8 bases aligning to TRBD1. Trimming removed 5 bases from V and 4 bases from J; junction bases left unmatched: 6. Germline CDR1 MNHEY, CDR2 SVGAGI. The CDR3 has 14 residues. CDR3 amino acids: CASSRGQALYGYTF. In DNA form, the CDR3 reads TGTGCCAGCAGTAGGGGACAGGCGCTCTATGGCTACACCTTC.

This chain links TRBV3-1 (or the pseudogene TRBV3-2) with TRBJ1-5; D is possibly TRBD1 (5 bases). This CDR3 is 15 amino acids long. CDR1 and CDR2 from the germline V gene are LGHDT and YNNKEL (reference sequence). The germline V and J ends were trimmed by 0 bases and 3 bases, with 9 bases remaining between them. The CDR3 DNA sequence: TGTGCCAGCAGCCAAGATCTAGGGGTCAATCAGCCCCAGCATTTT. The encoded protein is CASSQDLGVNQPQHF.

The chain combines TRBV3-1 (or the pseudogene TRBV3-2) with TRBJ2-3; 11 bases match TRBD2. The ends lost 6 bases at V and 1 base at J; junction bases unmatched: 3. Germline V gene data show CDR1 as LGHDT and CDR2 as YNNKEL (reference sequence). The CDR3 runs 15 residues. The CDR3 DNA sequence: TGTGCCAGCAGATCACTAGCGGGAGGCACAGATACGCAGTATTTT. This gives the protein CASRSLAGGTDTQYF.

The CDR3 is CASSLDPTTGIHQPQHF. The CDR3 region has the DNA TGTGCCAGCAGCTTAGATCCCACTACAGGGATACATCAGCCCCAGCATTTT. The chain is built from TRBV7-2 and TRBJ1-5; TRBD1 is a possible D gene (6 bases). CDR3 length: 17 amino acids. Trimming shortened V by 1 base and J by 5 bases, and 18 bases separated the two germline ends. Germline loops: CDR1 SGHTA, CDR2 FQGNSA.

CDR3 in amino acids: CASSRGISYEQYF. For the CDR3, the DNA is TGTGCCAGCAGCCGGGGGATCTCCTACGAGCAGTACTTC. The chain has TRBV11-3 and TRBJ2-7; possible D gene TRBD2, 6 bases. CDR3 length equals 13 residues. The germline V and J ends were trimmed by 5 bases and 0 bases, with 8 bases remaining between them. The germline gives CDR1 SGHNT, CDR2 YENEEA.

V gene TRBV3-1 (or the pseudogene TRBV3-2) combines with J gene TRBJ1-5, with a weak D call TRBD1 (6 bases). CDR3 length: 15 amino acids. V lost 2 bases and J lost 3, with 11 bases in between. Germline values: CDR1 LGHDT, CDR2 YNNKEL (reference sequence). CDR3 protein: CASSQTGTPNQPQHF. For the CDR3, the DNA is TGTGCCAGCAGCCAAACCGGGACACCCAATCAGCCCCAGCATTTT.

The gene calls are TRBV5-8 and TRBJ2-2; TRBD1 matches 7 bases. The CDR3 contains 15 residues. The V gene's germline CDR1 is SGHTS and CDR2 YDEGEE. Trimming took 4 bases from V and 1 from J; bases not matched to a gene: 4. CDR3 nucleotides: TGTGCCAGCAGCCCCCAGGGGGTGAACACCGGGGAGCTGTTTTTT. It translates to CASSPQGVNTGELFF. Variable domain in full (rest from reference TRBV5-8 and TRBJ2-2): EAGVTQSPTHLIKTRGQQATLRCSPISGHTSVYWYQQALGLGLQFLLWYDEGEERNRGNFPPRFSGRQFPNYSSELNVNALELEDSALYLCASSPQGVNTGELFFGEGSRLTVL.

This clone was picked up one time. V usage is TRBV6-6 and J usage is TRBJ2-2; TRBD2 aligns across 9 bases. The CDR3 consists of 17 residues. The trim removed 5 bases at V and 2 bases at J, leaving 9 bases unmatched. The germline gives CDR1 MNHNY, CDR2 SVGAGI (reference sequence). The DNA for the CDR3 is TGTGCCAGCAGTCCCCGGCGGGGGGGCCTAAACACCGGGGAGCTGTTTTTT. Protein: CASSPRRGGLNTGELFF.

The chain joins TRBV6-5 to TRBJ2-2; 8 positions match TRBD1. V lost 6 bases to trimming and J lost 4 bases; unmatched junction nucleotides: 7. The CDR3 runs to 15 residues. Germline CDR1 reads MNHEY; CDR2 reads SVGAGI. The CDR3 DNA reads TGTGCCAGCAGGGACCAGGGGGCGGCCACCGGGGAGCTGTTTTTT. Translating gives CASRDQGAATGELFF.

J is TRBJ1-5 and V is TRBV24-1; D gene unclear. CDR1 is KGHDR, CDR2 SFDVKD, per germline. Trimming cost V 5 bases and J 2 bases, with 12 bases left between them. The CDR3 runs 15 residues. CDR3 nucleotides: TGTGCCACCAGTGTCGGTCTATCGGGCAATCAGCCCCAGCATTTT. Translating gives CATSVGLSGNQPQHF.